This TCR beta chain was retrieved from a study of T cells in Graves' hyperthyroidism and ophthalmopathy. The CDR3 has 12 residues. Germline values: CDR1 DFQATT, CDR2 SNEGSKA (reference sequence). The ends were cut back, 0 bases at V and 15 bases at J, with 12 bases in the middle. RNA transcripts gave rise to amplified TCR beta CDR3 regions. HTBI primers were the set used in a first-round RT-PCR of the TCR CDR3. TCRdb processed the multiplex PCR reads anew with MiXCR; each CDR3 protein has one entry. The sample carries more than 300,000 distinct CDR3 sequences, approximately 13% recorded once. At least ten counts were recorded for this clonotype.

The clonotype originates from a young woman with Graves' hyperthyroidism. The sequencing sample was made of blood. V is TRBV20-1 and J is TRBJ1-6; D is uncertain. The CDR3 reads CSAREGGWGLHF. The CDR3 bases are TGCAGTGCTAGAGAAGGCGGTTGGGGCCTCCACTTT.